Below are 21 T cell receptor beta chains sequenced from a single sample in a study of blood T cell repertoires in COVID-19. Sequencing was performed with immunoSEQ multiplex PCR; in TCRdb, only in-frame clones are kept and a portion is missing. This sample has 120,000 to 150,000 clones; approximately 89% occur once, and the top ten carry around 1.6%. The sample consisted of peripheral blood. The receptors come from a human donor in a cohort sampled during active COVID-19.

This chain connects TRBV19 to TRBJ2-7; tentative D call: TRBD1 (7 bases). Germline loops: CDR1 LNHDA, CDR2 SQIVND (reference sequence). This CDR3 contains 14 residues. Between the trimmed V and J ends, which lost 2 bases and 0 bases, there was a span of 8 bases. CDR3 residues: CASSIQGGSYEQYF. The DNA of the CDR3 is TGTGCCAGTAGTATACAGGGGGGCTCCTACGAGCAGTACTTC.

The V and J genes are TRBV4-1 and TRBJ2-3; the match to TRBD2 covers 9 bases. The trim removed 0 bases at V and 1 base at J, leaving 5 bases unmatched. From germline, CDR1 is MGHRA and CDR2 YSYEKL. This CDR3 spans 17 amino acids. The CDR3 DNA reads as TGCGCCAGCAGCCAAGAGCGCCTAGCGGGGCGCACAGATACGCAGTATTTT. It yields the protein CASSQERLAGRTDTQYF.

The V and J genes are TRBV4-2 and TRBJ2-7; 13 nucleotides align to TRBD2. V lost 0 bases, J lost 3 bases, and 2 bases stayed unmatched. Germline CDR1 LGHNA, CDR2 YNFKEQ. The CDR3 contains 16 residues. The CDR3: CASSQDGLAGDYEQYF. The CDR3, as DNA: TGTGCCAGCAGCCAAGATGGACTAGCGGGGGACTACGAGCAGTACTTC.

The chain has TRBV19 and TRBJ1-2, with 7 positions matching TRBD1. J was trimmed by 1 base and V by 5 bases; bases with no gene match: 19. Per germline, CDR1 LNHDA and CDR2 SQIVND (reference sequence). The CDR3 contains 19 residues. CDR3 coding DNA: TGTGCCAGTAGTCACATGGCCGGGACAGAGAGTCAGATTAACTATGGCTACACCTTC. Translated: CASSHMAGTESQINYGYTF.

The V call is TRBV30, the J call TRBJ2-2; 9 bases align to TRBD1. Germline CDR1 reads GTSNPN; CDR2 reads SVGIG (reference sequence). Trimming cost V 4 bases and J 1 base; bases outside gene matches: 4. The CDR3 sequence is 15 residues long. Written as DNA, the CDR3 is TGTGCCTGGAACTGGGGACAGGGGAACACCGGGGAGCTGTTTTTT. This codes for CAWNWGQGNTGELFF.

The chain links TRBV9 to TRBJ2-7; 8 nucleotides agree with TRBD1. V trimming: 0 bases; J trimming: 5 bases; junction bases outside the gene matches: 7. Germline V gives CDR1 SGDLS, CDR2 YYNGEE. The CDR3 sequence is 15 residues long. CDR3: CASSVGTGPLNEQYF. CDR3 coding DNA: TGTGCCAGCAGCGTAGGGACAGGGCCTTTGAACGAGCAGTACTTC. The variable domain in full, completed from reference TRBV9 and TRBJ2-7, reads DSGVTQTPKHLITATGQRVTLRCSPRSGDLSVYWYQQSLDQGLQFLIQYYNGEERAKGNILERFSAQQFPDLHSELNLSSLELGDSALYFCASSVGTGPLNEQYFGPGTRLTVT.

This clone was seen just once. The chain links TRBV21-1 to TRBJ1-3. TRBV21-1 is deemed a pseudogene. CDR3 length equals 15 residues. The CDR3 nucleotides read TGTGCCAGCGAGGGATCCCTTAGCTCTGGAAACACCATATATTTT. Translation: CASEGSLSSGNTIYF.

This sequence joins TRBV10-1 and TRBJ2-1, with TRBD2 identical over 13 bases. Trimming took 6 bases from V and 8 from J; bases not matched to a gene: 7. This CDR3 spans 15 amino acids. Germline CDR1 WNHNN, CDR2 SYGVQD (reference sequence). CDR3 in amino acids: CASSETSGGPYEQFF. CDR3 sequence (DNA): TGCGCCAGCAGCGAGACTAGCGGGGGGCCCTATGAGCAGTTCTTC.

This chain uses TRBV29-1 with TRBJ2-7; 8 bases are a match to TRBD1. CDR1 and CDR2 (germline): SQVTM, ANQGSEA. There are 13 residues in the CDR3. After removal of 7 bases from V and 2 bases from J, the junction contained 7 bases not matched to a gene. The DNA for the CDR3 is TGCAGCGGACTCACAGGGGGAACCTACGAGCAGTACTTC. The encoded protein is CSGLTGGTYEQYF.

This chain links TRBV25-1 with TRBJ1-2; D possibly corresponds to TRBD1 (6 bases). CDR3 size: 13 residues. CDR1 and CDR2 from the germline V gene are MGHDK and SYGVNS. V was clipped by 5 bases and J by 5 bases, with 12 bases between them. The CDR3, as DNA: TGTGCCAGCAGTAAGGGGGAGGGTTATGGCTACACCTTC. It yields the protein CASSKGEGYGYTF.

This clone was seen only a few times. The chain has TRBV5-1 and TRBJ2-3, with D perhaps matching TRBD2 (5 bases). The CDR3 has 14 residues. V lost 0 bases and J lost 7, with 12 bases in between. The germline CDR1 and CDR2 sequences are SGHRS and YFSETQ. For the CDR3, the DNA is TGCGCCAGCAGCTTGGAGAGGGTTTTAAATACGCAGTATTTT. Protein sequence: CASSLERVLNTQYF.

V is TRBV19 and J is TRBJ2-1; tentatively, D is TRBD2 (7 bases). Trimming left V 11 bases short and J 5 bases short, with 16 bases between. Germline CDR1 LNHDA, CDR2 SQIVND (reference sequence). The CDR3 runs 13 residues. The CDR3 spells CASEAGTNNEQFF. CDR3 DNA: TGTGCCTCCGAAGCGGGGACAAACAATGAGCAGTTCTTC.

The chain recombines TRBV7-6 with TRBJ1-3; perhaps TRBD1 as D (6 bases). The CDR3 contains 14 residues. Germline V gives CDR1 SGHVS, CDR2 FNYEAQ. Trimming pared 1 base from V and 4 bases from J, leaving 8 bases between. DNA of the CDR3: TGTGCCAGCAGCTTAGGCAGGGGAGGAAACACCATATATTTT. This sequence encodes CASSLGRGGNTIYF. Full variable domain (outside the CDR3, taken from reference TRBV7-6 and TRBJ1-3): GAGVSQSPRYKVTKRGQDVALRCDPISGHVSLYWYRQALGQGPEFLTYFNYEAQQDKSGLPNDRFSAERPEGSISTLTIQRTEQRDSAMYRCASSLGRGGNTIYFGEGSWLTVV.

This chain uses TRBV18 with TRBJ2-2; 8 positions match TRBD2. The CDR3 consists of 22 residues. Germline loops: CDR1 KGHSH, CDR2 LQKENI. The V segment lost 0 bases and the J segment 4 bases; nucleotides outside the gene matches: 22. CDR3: CASSPPHPNYLSGGPSTGELFF. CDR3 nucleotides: TGTGCCAGCTCACCACCACACCCTAACTATCTTTCGGGGGGGCCGAGCACCGGGGAGCTGTTTTTT.

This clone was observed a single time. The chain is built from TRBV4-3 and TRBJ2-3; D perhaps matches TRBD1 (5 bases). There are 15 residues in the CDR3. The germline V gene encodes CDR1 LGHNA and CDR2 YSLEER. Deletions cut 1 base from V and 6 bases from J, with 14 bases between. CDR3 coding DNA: TGCGCCAGCAGCCAAGGGCAGCTATCAGGGGATACGCAGTATTTT. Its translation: CASSQGQLSGDTQYF.

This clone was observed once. DNA for the CDR3: TGTGCCAGCAGTGAATTTAACGCTGGAGGAGAAAAACTGTTTTTT. Translated: CASSEFNAGGEKLFF. The J gene is TRBJ1-4, the V gene TRBV6-1; D gene uncertain. Germline V gene lookup returns CDR1 MNHNS and CDR2 SASEGT. This CDR3 is 15 amino acids long. V lost 2 bases, J lost 8 bases, and 15 bases lay in between.

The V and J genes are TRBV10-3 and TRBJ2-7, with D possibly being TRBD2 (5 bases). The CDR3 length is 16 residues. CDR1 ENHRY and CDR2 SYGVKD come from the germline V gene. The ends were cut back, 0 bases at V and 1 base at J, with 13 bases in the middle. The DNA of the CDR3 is TGTGCCATCAGTGAGTCGACTACCGTCGGTTCCTACGAGCAGTACTTC. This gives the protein CAISESTTVGSYEQYF.

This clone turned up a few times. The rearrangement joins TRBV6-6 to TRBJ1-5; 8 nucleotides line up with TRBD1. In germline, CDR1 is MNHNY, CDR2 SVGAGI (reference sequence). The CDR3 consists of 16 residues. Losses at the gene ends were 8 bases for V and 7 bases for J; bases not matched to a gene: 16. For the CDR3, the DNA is TGTGCCAGCTTTTTCGGACAGGGAGGGGGGAGCCAGCCCCAGCATTTT. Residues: CASFFGQGGGSQPQHF.

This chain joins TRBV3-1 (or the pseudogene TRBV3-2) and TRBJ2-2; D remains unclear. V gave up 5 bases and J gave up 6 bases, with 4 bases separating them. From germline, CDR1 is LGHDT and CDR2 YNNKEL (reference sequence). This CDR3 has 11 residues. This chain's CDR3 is CASSEAGELFF. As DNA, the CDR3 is TGTGCCAGCAGCGAGGCCGGGGAGCTGTTTTTT.

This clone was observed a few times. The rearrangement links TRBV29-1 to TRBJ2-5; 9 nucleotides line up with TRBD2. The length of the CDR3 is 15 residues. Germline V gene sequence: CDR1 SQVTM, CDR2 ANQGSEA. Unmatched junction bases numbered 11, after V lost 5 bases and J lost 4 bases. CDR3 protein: CSVYVGAGGGETQYF. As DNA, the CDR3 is TGCAGCGTTTATGTTGGAGCGGGGGGCGGAGAGACCCAGTACTTC.

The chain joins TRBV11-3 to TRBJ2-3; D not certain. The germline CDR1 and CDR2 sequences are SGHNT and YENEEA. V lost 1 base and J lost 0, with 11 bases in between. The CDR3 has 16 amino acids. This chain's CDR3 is CASSLGLARSTDTQYF. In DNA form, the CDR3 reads TGTGCCAGCAGCTTAGGTTTGGCCCGTAGCACAGATACGCAGTATTTT.